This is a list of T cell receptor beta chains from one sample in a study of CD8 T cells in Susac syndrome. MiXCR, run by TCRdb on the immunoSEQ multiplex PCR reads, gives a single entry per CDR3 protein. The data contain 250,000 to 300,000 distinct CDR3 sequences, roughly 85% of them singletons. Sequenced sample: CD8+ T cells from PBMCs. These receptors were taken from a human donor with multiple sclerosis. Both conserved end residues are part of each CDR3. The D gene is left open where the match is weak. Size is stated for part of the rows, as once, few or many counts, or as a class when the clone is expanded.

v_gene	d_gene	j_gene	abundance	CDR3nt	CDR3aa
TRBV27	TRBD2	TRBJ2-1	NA	TGTGCCAGCAGTTTGACTAGCGGGGCCAATGAGCAGTTCTTC	CASSLTSGANEQFF
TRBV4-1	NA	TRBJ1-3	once	TGCGCCAGCAGCCAAGCTCGTAGGGGATGGGGAAACACCATATATTTT	CASSQARRGWGNTIYF
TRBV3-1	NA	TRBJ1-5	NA	TGTGCCAGCAGCCAAGATTCTAGGCAGCCCCAGCATTTT	CASSQDSRQPQHF
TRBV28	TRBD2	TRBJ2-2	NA	TGTGCCAGCAGTGGACTAGCGGGAGGTAACACCGGGGAGCTGTTTTTT	CASSGLAGGNTGELFF
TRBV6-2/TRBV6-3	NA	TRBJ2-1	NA	TGTGCCAGCAGACCCCGGACCCCCGCGGATGAGCAGTTCTTC	CASRPRTPADEQFF
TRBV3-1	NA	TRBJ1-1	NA	TGTGCTTTGGCAGGTTTGAACACTGAAGCTTTCTTT	CALAGLNTEAFF
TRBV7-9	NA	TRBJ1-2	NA	TGTGCCAGCAGCTCATCCCGGGACTTTCATGGCTACACCTTC	CASSSSRDFHGYTF
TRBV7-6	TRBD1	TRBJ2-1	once	TGTGCCAGCAGCTTAGCGGCCGGGACAGGGATTGAGCAGTTCTTC	CASSLAAGTGIEQFF
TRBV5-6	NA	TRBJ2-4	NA	TGTGCCAGCAGCTTTTTTATCGAGGGGATTGGAAACATTCAGTACTTC	CASSFFIEGIGNIQYF
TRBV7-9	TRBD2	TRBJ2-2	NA	TGTGCCAGCAGCTTAATGGGTAGCGGGAAATACACCGGGGAGCTGTTTTTT	CASSLMGSGKYTGELFF
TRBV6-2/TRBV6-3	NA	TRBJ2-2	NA	TGTGCCAGCAGTTATTCAGGGATCGGGGAGCTGTTTTTT	CASSYSGIGELFF
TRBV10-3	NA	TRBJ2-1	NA	TGTGCCATCTCCGATCCGACGGGCAATGAGCAGTTCTTC	CAISDPTGNEQFF
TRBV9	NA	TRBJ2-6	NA	TGTGCCAGCAGCGTAGGGAGGGTTCACTCTGGGGCCAACGTCCTGACTTTC	CASSVGRVHSGANVLTF
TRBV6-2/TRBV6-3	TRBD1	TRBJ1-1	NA	TGTGCCAGCAGTTACGGCTACGGACAGGTTGCTTTCTTT	CASSYGYGQVAFF
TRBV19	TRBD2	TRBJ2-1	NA	TGTGCCAGTAGCCTCGGGACTAGCTTGCGATATGAGCAGTTCTTC	CASSLGTSLRYEQFF
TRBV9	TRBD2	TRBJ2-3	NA	TGTGCCAGCAGCGTAGGTATTAGCGGGAGCGCAGATACGCAGTATTTT	CASSVGISGSADTQYF
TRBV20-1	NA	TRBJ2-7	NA	TGCAGTGCTAGAGCGAGGGTCTCCTACGAGCAGTACTTC	CSARARVSYEQYF
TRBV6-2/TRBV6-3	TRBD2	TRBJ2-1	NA	TGTGCCAGCAGCATAACTAGCGGGAGGCCGGGGGAGCAGTTCTTC	CASSITSGRPGEQFF
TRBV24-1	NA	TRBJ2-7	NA	TGTGCCACCAGTGATTATAACGAGCAGTACTTC	CATSDYNEQYF
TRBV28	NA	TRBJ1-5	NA	TGTGCCAGCAGTTTATTGCGGGGCGGTCAGCCCCAGCATTTT	CASSLLRGGQPQHF
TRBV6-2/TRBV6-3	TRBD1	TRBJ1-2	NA	TGTGCCACCGCGAGCCCCCGGGACAGGTGGAACTATGGCTACACCTTC	CATASPRDRWNYGYTF
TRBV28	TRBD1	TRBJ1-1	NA	TGTGCCAGCAGCCAGCGGACAGGGAGGACTGAAGCTTTCTTT	CASSQRTGRTEAFF
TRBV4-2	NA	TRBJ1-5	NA	TGTGCCAGCAGCCAAGTTAAGGGCGCCTGGGGGCCCCAGCATTTT	CASSQVKGAWGPQHF